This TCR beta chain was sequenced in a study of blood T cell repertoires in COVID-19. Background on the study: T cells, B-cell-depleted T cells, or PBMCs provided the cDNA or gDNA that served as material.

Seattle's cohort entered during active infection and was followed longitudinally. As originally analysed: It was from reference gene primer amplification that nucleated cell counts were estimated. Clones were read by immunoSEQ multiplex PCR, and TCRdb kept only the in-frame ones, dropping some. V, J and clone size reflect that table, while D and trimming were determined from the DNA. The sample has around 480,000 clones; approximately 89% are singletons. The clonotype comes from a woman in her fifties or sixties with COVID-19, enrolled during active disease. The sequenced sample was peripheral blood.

This CDR3 reads CASRPLRGLGNQPQHF. The CDR3 DNA follows: TGTGCCAGCAGGCCCCTCAGGGGGCTAGGCAATCAGCCCCAGCATTTT. The chain links TRBV28 to TRBJ1-5, with 8 positions matching TRBD1. This CDR3 has 16 amino acids. Per germline, CDR1 MDHEN and CDR2 SYDVKM. The V segment lost 6 bases and the J segment 2 bases; nucleotides outside the gene matches: 9.